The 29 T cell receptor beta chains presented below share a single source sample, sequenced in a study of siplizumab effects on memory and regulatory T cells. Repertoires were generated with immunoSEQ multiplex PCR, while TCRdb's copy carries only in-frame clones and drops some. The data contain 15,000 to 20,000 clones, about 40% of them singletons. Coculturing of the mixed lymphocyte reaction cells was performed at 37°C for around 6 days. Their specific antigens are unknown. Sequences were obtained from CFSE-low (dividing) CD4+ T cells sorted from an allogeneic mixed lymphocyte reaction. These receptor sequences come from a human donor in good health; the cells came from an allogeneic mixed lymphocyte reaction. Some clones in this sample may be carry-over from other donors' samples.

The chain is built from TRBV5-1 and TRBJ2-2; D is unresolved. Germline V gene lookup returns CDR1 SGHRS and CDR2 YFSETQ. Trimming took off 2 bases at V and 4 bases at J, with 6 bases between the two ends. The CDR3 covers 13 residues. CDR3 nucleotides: TGCGCCAGCAGCTTAATTGGCACCGGGGAGCTGTTTTTT. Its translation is CASSLIGTGELFF.

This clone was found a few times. The CDR3 protein is CASSLVTPGQETQYF. The CDR3 DNA sequence: TGTGCCAGCAGCTTAGTTACCCCGGGTCAAGAGACCCAGTACTTC. The rearrangement links TRBV7-9 to TRBJ2-5; D not certain. The V end was cut by 1 base, the J end by 2 bases, with 11 bases between. CDR3 length: 15 amino acids. The germline gives CDR1 SEHNR, CDR2 FQNEAQ (reference sequence). Full variable domain (remainder filled in from reference TRBV7-9 and TRBJ2-5): DTGVSQNPRHKITKRGQNVTFRCDPISEHNRLYWYRQTLGQGPEFLTYFQNEAQLEKSRLLSDRFSAERPKGSFSTLEIQRTEQGDSAMYLCASSLVTPGQETQYFGPGTRLLVL.

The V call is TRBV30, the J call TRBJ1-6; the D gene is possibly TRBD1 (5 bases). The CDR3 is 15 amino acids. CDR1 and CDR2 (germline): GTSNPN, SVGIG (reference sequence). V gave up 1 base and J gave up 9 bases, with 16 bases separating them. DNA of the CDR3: TGTGCCTGGAGTGATCAGTTGGGGGGACTTTCACCCCTCCACTTT. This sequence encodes CAWSDQLGGLSPLHF.

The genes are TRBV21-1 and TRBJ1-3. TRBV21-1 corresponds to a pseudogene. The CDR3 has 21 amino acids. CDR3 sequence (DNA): TGTGCCAGCAGCCCGCGGGTCCGTCTTCTAACCTCGAAACTCTCTGGAAACACCATATATTTT. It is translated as CASSPRVRLLTSKLSGNTIYF.

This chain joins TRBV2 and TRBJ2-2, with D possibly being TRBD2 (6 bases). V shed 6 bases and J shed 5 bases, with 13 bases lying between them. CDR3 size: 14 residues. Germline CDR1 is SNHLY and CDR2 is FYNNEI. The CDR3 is CASSVLGGTGELFF. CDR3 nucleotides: TGTGCCAGCAGCGTGCTTGGGGGGACCGGGGAGCTGTTTTTT.

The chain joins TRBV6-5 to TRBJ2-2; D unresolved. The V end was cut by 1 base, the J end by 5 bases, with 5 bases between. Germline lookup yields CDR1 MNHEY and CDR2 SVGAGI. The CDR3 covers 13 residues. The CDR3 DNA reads TGTGCCAGCAGTTACTGGCGGACCGGGGAGCTGTTTTTT. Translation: CASSYWRTGELFF.

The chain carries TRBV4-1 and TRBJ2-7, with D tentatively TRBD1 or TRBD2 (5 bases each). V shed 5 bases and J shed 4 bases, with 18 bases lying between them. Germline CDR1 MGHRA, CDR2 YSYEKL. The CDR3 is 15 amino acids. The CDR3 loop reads CASSAGGSAVYEQYF. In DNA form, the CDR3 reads TGCGCCAGCAGCGCTGGGGGTAGCGCCGTTTACGAGCAGTACTTC.

CDR3 DNA sequence: TGTGCCAGCAGCTTCCCATCGGTTACAGGAATTGGCTACACCTTC. It yields the protein CASSFPSVTGIGYTF. This chain joins TRBV7-9 and TRBJ1-2; D might be TRBD1 (5 bases). This CDR3 is 15 amino acids long. Trimming cost V 3 bases and J 7 bases, with 18 bases left between them. Looked up from germline, CDR1 is SEHNR and CDR2 is FQNEAQ (reference sequence).

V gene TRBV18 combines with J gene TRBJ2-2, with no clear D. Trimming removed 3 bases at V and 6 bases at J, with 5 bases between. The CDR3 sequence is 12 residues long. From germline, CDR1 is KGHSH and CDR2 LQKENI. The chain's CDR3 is CASSPFSGELFF. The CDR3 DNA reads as TGTGCCAGCTCACCCTTCTCCGGGGAGCTGTTTTTT.

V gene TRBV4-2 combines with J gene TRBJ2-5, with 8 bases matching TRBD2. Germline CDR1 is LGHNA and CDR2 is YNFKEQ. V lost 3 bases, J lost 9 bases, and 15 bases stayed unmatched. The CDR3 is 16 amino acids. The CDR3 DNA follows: TGTGCCAGCAGCCATGGACTAGCAGACGTCTCAGGGCCCCAGTACTTC. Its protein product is CASSHGLADVSGPQYF.

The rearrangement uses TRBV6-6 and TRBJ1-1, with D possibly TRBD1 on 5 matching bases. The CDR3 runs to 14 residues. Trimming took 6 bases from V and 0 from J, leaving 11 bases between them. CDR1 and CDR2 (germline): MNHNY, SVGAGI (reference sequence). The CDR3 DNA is TGTGCCAGCAGGGACACTTTCATGAACACTGAAGCTTTCTTT. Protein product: CASRDTFMNTEAFF.

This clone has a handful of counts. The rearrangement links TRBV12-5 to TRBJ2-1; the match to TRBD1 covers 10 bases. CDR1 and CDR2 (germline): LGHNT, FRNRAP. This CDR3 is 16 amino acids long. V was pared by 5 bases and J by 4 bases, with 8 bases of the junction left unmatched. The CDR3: CASGTRTGGSYNEQFF. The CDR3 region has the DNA TGTGCTAGTGGTACCCGGACAGGGGGAAGTTACAATGAGCAGTTCTTC.

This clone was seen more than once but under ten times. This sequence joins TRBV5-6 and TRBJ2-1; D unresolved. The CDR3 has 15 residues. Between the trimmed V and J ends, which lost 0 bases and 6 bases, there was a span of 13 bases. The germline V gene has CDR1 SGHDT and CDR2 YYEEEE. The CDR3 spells CASSLEAILLNEQFF. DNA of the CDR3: TGTGCCAGCAGCTTGGAAGCAATCCTTCTCAATGAGCAGTTCTTC.

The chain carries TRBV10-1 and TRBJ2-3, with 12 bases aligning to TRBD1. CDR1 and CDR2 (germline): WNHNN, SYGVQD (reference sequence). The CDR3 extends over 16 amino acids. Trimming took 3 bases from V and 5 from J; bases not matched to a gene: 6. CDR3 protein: CASSDSGTGGGDTQYF. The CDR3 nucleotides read TGCGCCAGCAGTGACTCCGGGACAGGGGGCGGAGATACGCAGTATTTT.

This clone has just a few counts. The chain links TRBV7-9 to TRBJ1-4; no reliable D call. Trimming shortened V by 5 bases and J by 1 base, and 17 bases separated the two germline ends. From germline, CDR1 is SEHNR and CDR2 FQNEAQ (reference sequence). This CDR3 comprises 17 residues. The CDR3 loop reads CASSARLSVVTNEKLFF. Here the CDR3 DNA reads TGTGCCAGCAGCGCGAGGTTGAGCGTTGTAACTAATGAAAAACTGTTTTTT.

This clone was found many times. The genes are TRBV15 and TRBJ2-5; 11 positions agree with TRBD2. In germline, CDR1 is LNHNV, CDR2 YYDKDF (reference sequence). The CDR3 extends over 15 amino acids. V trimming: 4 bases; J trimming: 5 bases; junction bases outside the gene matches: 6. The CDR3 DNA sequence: TGTGCCACCAGCACCCTAGCGGGGGGTTTGGAGACCCAGTACTTC. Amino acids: CATSTLAGGLETQYF.

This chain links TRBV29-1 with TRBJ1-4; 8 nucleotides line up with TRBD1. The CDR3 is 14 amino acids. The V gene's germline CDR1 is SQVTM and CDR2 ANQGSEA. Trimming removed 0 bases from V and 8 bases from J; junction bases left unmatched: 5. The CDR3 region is CSVEDYRGREKLFF. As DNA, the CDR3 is TGCAGCGTTGAAGATTACAGGGGGAGGGAAAAACTGTTTTTT. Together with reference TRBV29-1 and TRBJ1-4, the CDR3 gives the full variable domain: SAVISQKPSRDICQRGTSLTIQCQVDSQVTMMFWYRQQPGQSLTLIATANQGSEATYESGFVIDKFPISRPNLTFSTLTVSNMSPEDSSIYLCSVEDYRGREKLFFGSGTQLSVL.

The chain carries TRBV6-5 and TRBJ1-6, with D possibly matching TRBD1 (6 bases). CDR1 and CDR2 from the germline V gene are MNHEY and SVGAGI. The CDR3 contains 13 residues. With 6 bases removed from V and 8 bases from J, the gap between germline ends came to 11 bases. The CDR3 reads CASRDQGHSPLHF. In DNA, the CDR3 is TGTGCCAGCAGGGACCAGGGGCATTCACCCCTCCACTTT.

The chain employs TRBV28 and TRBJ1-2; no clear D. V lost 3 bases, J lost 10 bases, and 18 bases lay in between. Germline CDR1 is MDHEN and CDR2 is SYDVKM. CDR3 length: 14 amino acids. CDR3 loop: CASSFEDGATIYTF. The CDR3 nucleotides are TGTGCCAGCAGTTTTGAAGATGGAGCTACAATCTACACCTTC.

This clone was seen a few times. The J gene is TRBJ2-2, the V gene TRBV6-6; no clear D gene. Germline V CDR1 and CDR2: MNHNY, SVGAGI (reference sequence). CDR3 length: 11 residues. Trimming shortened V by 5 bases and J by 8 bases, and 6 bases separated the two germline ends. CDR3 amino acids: CASSIVGELFF. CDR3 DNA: TGTGCCAGCAGTATTGTTGGGGAGCTGTTTTTT.

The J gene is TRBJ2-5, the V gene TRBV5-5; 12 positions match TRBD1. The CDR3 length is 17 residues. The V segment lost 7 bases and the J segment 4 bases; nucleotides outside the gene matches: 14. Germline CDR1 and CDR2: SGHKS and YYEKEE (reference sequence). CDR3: CASGSFPGTGGRETQYF. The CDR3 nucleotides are TGTGCCAGCGGTTCCTTTCCCGGGACAGGGGGCCGAGAGACCCAGTACTTC.

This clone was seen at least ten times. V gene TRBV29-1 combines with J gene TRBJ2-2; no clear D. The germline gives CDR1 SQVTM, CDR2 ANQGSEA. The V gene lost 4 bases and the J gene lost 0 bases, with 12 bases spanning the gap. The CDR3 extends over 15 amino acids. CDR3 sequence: CSVVSGPANTGELFF. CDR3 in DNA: TGCAGCGTTGTAAGTGGACCCGCGAACACCGGGGAGCTGTTTTTT.

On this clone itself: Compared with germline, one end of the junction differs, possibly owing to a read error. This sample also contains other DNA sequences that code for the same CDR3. In DNA, the CDR3 is TGTGCCATCAGTGATTCTGGGACAGGGGACACCGGAGAGCTGTTTTTT. Encoded protein: CAISDSGTGDTGELFF. The rearrangement uses TRBV10-3 and TRBJ2-2; TRBD1 aligns across 10 bases. CDR3 length: 16 amino acids. Germline lookup yields CDR1 ENHRY and CDR2 SYGVKD.

This CDR3 is CARSSSNLSNQPQHF. The CDR3 coding sequence is TGTGCCAGAAGCTCCAGTAATTTGAGCAATCAGCCCCAGCATTTT. The genes are TRBV5-3 and TRBJ1-5; D gene ambiguous. TRBV5-3 is flagged as an ORF with uncertain function. V gave up 3 bases and J gave up 1 base, with 11 bases separating them. CDR3 length: 15 amino acids.

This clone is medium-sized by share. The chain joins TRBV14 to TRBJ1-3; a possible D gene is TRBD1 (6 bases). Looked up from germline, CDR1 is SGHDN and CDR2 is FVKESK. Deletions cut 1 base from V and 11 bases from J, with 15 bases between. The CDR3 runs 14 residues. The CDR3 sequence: CASSQARGAVSIYF. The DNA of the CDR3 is TGTGCCAGCAGCCAAGCGCGGGGGGCTGTATCCATATATTTT.

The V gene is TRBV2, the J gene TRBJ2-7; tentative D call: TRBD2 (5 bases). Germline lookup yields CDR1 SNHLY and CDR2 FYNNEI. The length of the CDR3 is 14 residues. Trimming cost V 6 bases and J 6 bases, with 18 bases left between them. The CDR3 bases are TGTGCCAGCAGGGAGGAGTGGATTGGAGCCGAGCAGTACTTC. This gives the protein CASREEWIGAEQYF.

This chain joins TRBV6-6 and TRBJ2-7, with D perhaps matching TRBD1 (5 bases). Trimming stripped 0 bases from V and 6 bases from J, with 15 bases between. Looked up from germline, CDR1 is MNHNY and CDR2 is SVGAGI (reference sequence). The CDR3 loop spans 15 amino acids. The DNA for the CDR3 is TGTGCCAGCAGTTACTCAGGGGCGCCTATTCCCGAGCAGTACTTC. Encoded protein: CASSYSGAPIPEQYF.

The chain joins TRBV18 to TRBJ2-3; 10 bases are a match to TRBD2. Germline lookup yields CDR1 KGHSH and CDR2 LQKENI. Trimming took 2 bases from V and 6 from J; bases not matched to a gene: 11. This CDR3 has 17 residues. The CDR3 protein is CASSPVRLAGVLDTQYF. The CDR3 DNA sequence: TGTGCCAGCTCACCAGTCCGGCTAGCGGGAGTTCTGGATACGCAGTATTTT. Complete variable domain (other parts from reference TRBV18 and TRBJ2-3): NAGVMQNPRHLVRRRGQEARLRCSPMKGHSHVYWYRQLPEEGLKFMVYLQKENIIDESGMPKERFSAEFPKEGPSILRIQQVVRGDSAAYFCASSPVRLAGVLDTQYFGPGTRLTVL.

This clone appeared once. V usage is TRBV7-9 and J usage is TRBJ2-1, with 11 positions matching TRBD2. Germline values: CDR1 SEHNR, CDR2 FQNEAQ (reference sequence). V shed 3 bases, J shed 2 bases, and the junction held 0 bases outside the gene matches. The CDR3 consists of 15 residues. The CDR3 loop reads CASSLGLAAYNEQFF. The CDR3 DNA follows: TGTGCCAGCAGCTTGGGACTAGCGGCCTACAATGAGCAGTTCTTC. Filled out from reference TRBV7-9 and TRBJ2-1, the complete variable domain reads DTGVSQNPRHKITKRGQNVTFRCDPISEHNRLYWYRQTLGQGPEFLTYFQNEAQLEKSRLLSDRFSAERPKGSFSTLEIQRTEQGDSAMYLCASSLGLAAYNEQFFGPGTRLTVL.